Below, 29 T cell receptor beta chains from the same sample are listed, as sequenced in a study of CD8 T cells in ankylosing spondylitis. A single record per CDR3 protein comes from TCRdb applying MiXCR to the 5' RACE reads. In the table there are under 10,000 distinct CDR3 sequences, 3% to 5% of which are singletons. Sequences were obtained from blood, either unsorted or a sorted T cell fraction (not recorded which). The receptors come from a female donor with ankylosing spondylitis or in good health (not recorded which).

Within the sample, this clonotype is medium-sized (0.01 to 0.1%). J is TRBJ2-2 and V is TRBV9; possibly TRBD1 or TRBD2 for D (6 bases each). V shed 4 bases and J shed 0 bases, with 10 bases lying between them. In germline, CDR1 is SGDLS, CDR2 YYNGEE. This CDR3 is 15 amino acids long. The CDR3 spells CASSTGDTNTGELFF. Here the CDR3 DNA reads TGTGCCAGCAGCACGGGGGACACGAACACCGGGGAGCTGTTTTTT.

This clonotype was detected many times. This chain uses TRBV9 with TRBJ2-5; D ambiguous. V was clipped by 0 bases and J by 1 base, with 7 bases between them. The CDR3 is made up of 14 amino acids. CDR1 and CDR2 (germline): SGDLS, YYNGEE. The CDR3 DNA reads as TGTGCCAGCAGCGTAGGATACGGCCAAGAGACCCAGTACTTC. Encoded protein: CASSVGYGQETQYF.

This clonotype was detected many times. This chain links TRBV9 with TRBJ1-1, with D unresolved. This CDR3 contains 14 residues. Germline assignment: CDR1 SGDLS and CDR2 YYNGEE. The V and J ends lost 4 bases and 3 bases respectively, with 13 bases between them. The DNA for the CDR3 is TGTGCCAGCAGCCTAACGCCAGAATACACTGAAGCTTTCTTT. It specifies CASSLTPEYTEAFF.

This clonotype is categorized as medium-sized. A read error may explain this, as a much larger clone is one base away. As DNA, the CDR3 is TGTGCCAGCAGCGAAGGGGGCAATCAGCCCCAGCATTTT. Translating gives CASSEGGNQPQHF. This chain uses TRBV9 with TRBJ1-5; D perhaps matches TRBD1 (5 bases). This CDR3 region has 13 residues. The germline gives CDR1 SGDLS, CDR2 YYNGEE. Deletions cut 3 bases from V and 2 bases from J, with 6 bases between.

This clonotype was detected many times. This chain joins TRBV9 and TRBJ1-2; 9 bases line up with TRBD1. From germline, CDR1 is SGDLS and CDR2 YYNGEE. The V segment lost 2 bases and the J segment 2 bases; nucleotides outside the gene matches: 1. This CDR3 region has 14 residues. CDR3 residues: CASSVGQGNYGYTF. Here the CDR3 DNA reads TGTGCCAGCAGCGTTGGACAGGGGAACTATGGCTACACCTTC. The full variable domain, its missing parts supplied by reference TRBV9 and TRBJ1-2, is DSGVTQTPKHLITATGQRVTLRCSPRSGDLSVYWYQQSLDQGLQFLIQYYNGEERAKGNILERFSAQQFPDLHSELNLSSLELGDSALYFCASSVGQGNYGYTFGSGTRLTVV.

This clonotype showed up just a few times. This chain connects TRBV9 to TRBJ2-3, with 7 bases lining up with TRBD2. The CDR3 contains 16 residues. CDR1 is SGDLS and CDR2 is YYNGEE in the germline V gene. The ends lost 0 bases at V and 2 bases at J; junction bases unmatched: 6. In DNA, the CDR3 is TGTGCCAGCAGCGTAGATGGGCGGGGGAACACAGATACGCAGTATTTT. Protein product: CASSVDGRGNTDTQYF.

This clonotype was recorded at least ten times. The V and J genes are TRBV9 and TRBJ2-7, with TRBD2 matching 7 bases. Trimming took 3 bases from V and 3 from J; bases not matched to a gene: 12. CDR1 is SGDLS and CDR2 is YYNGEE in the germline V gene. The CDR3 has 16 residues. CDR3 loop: CASSAQRDFEGYEQYF. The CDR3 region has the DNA TGTGCCAGCAGCGCCCAGCGGGACTTTGAGGGCTACGAGCAGTACTTC. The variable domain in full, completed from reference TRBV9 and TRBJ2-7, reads DSGVTQTPKHLITATGQRVTLRCSPRSGDLSVYWYQQSLDQGLQFLIQYYNGEERAKGNILERFSAQQFPDLHSELNLSSLELGDSALYFCASSAQRDFEGYEQYFGPGTRLTVT.

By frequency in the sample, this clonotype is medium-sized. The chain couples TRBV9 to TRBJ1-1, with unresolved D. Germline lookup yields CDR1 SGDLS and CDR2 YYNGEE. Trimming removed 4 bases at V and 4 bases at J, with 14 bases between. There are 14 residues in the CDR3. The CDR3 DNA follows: TGTGCCAGCAGCTCATCCGGGAAAACCACTGAAGCTTTCTTT. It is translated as CASSSSGKTTEAFF. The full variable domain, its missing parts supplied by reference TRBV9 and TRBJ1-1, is DSGVTQTPKHLITATGQRVTLRCSPRSGDLSVYWYQQSLDQGLQFLIQYYNGEERAKGNILERFSAQQFPDLHSELNLSSLELGDSALYFCASSSSGKTTEAFFGQGTRLTVV.

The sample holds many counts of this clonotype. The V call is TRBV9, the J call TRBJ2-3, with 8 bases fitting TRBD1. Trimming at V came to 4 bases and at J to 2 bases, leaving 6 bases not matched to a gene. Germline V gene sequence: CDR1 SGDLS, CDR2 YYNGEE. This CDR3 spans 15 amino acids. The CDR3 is CASSSDRGSTDTQYF. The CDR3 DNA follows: TGTGCCAGCAGCTCCGACAGGGGTTCCACAGATACGCAGTATTTT.

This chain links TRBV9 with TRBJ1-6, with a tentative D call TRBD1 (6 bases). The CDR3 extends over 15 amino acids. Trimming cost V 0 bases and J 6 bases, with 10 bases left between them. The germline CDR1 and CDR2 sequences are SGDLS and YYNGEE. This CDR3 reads CASSVEGRGNSPLHF. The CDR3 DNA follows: TGTGCCAGCAGCGTAGAGGGCAGGGGTAATTCACCCCTCCACTTT. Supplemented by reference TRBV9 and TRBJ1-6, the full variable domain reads DSGVTQTPKHLITATGQRVTLRCSPRSGDLSVYWYQQSLDQGLQFLIQYYNGEERAKGNILERFSAQQFPDLHSELNLSSLELGDSALYFCASSVEGRGNSPLHFGNGTRLTVT.

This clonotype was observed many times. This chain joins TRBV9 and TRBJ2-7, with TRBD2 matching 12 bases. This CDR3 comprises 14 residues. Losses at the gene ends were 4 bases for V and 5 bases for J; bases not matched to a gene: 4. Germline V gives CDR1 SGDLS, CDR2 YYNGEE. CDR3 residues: CASSPSGGAHEQYF. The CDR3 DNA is TGTGCCAGCAGCCCTAGCGGGGGGGCGCACGAGCAGTACTTC.

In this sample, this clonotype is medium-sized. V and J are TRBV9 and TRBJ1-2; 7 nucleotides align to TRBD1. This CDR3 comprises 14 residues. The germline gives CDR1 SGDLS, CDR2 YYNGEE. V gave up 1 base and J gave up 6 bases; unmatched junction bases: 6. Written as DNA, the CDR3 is TGTGCCAGCAGCGTACAGACAGGGAGGGATGGCTACACCTTC. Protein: CASSVQTGRDGYTF.

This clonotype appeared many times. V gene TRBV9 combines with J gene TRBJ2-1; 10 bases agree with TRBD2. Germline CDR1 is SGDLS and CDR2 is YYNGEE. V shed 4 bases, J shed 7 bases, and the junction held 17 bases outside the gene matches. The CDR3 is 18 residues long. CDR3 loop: CASSPTPDLAGVRNEQFF. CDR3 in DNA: TGTGCCAGCAGCCCAACCCCTGATCTAGCGGGGGTGCGGAATGAGCAGTTCTTC.

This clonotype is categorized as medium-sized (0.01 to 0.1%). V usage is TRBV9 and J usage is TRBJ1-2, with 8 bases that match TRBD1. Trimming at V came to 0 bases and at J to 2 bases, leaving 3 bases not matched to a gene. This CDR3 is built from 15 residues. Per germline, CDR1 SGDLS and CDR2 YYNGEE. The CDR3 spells CASSVGTGGNYGYTF. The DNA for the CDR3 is TGTGCCAGCAGCGTAGGTACAGGGGGGAACTATGGCTACACCTTC.

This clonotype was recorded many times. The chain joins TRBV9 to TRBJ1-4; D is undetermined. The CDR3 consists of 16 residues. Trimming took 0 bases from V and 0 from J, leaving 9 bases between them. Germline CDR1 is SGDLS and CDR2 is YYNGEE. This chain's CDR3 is CASSVGATATNEKLFF. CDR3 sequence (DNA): TGTGCCAGCAGCGTAGGAGCGACTGCAACTAATGAAAAACTGTTTTTT.

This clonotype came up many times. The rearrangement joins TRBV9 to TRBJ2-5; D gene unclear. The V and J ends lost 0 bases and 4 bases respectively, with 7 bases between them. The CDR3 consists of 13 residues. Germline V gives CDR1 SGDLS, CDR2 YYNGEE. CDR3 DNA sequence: TGTGCCAGCAGCGTAGATAGCCTAGAGACCCAGTACTTC. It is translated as CASSVDSLETQYF.

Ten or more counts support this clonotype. The CDR3 loop reads CASSPHRGTEAFF. For the CDR3, the DNA is TGTGCCAGCAGCCCGCACAGGGGAACTGAAGCTTTCTTT. The chain joins TRBV9 to TRBJ1-1, with 7 positions matching TRBD1. The CDR3 runs 13 residues. CDR1 SGDLS and CDR2 YYNGEE come from the germline V gene. The V and J ends lost 4 bases and 5 bases, in that order; junction bases with no gene match: 5.

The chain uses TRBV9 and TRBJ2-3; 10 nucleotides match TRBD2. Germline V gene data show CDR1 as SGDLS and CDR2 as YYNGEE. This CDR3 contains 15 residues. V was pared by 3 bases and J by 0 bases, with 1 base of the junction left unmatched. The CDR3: CASSGLAGSTDTQYF. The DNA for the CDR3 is TGTGCCAGCAGCGGACTAGCGGGTAGCACAGATACGCAGTATTTT.

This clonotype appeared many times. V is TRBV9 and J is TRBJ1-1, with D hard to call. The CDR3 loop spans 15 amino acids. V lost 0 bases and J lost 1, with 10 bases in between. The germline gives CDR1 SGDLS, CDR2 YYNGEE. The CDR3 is CASSVGLSKNTEAFF. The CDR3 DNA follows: TGTGCCAGCAGCGTAGGATTGTCAAAGAACACTGAAGCTTTCTTT. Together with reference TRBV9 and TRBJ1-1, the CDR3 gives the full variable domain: DSGVTQTPKHLITATGQRVTLRCSPRSGDLSVYWYQQSLDQGLQFLIQYYNGEERAKGNILERFSAQQFPDLHSELNLSSLELGDSALYFCASSVGLSKNTEAFFGQGTRLTVV.

CDR3 nucleotides: TGTGCCAGCAGCGCGGACAGGGGTATTAACACTGAAGCTTTCTTT. The encoded protein is CASSADRGINTEAFF. The chain has TRBV9 and TRBJ1-1, with 9 bases identical to TRBD1. CDR1 is SGDLS, CDR2 YYNGEE, per germline. V was pared by 3 bases and J by 2 bases, with 5 bases of the junction left unmatched. This CDR3 is built from 15 residues.

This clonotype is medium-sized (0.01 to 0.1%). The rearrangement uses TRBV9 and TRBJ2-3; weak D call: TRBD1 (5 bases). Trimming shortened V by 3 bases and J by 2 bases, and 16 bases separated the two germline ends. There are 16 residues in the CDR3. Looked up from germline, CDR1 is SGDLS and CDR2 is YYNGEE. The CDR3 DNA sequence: TGTGCCAGCAGCGCGACAGCACGTATCCCCACAGATACGCAGTATTTT. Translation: CASSATARIPTDTQYF.

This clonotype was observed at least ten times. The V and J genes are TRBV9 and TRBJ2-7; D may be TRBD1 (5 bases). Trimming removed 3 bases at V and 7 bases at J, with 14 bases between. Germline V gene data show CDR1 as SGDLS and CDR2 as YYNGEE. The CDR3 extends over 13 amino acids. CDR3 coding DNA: TGTGCCAGCAGCGCAGAAACAAAGGGGGAGCAGTACTTC. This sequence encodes CASSAETKGEQYF.

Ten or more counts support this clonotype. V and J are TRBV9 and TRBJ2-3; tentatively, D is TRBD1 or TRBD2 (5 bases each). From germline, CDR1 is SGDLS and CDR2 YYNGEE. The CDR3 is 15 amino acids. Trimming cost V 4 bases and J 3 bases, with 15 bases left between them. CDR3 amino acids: CASSTGTSPTDTQYF. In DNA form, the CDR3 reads TGTGCCAGCAGCACAGGAACTAGTCCGACAGATACGCAGTATTTT.

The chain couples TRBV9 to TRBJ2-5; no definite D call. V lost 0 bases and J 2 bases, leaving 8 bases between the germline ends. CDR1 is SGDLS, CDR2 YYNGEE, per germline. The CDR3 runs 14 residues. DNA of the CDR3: TGTGCCAGCAGCGTAGGGTTCAGTCAAGAGACCCAGTACTTC. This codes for CASSVGFSQETQYF.

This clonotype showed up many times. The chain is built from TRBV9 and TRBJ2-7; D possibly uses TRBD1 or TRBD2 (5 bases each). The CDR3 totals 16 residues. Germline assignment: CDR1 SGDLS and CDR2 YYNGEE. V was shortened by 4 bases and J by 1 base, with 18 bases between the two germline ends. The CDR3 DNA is TGTGCCAGCAGCCCATTATCCGGGACGGCATCCTACGAGCAGTACTTC. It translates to CASSPLSGTASYEQYF.

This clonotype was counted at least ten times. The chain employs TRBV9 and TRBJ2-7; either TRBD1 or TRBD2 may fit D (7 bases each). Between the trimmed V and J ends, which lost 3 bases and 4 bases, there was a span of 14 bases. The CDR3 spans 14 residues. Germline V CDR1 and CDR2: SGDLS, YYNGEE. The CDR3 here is CASSEGGTDYEQYF. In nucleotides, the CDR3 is TGTGCCAGCAGCGAGGGGGGGACAGATTACGAGCAGTACTTC.

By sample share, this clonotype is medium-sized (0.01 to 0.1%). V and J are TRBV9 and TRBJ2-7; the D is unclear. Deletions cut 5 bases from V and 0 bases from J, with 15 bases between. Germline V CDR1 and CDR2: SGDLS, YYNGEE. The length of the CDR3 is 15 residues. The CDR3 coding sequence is TGTGCCAGCAGTCTCGATCTGTCTACCTCCTACGAGCAGTACTTC. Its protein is CASSLDLSTSYEQYF.

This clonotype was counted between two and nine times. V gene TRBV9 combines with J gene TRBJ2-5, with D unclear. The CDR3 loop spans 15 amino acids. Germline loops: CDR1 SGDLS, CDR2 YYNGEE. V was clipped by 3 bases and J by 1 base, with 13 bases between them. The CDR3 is CASSAGTTSQETQYF. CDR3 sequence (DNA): TGTGCCAGCAGCGCCGGAACGACATCCCAAGAGACCCAGTACTTC. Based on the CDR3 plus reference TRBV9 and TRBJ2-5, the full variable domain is DSGVTQTPKHLITATGQRVTLRCSPRSGDLSVYWYQQSLDQGLQFLIQYYNGEERAKGNILERFSAQQFPDLHSELNLSSLELGDSALYFCASSAGTTSQETQYFGPGTRLLVL.

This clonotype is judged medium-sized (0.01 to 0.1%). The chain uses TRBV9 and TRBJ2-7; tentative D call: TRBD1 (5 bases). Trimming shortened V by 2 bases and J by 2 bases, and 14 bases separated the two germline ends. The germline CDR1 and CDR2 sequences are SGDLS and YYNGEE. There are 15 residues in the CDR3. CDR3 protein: CASSVTGHPTYEQYF. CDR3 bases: TGTGCCAGCAGCGTCACAGGCCATCCAACCTACGAGCAGTACTTC.